These 2 T cell receptor beta chains share one sample of origin, sequenced in a study of T cells in Graves' hyperthyroidism and ophthalmopathy. RNA transcripts gave rise to amplified TCR beta CDR3 regions. TCR CDR3 underwent first-round RT-PCR with the HTBI primer set. From the multiplex PCR reads, TCRdb called clonotypes with MiXCR, one entry per CDR3 protein. The profile covers about 300,000 distinct CDR3 sequences, with about 19% appearing a single time and about 40% taken by the ten largest. The sequenced sample was blood. The receptors were gathered from a man aged 50 to 59 with Graves' ophthalmopathy.

V usage is TRBV29-1 and J usage is TRBJ2-3; 7 nucleotides agree with TRBD1. The CDR3 consists of 12 residues. The germline gives CDR1 SQVTM, CDR2 ANQGSEA. Germline trimming cut 6 bases from V and 4 bases from J; bases unmatched to any gene: 4. CDR3 loop: CSVGDSSDTQYF. The CDR3 bases are TGCAGCGTCGGGGACAGTTCAGATACGCAGTATTTT.

This clonotype was seen more than once but under ten times. The chain employs TRBV18 and TRBJ2-1, with TRBD2 matching over 10 bases. J gave up 6 bases and V 3 bases, and 8 bases lay outside the gene matches. Looked up from germline, CDR1 is KGHSH and CDR2 is LQKENI. The length of the CDR3 is 16 residues. CDR3 protein: CASSPYSGGGSNEQFF. In DNA, the CDR3 is TGTGCCAGCTCACCTTACAGCGGGGGGGGTTCCAATGAGCAGTTCTTC.